This is a list of T cell receptor beta chains from one sample in a study of cytomegalovirus exposure and HLA in healthy donors. Generated by immunoSEQ multiplex PCR, the TCRdb table keeps only in-frame clones and is missing some. Of 160,000 or so clones in the sample, approximately 85% were seen once. What was sequenced was PBMCs. Receptors originate from a woman aged 18 to 35 in good health and CMV-seronegative. The CDR3 runs from the conserved cysteine through the conserved F or W. The D gene is left open where the match is weak. Clone size appears in some rows only: once, few, many, or a class for an expanded clone.

J	D	size	V	DNA	CDR3
TRBJ2-2	.	.	TRBV27	TGTGCCAGCAGTTTTTCAAGATATGACACGGAGCTGTTTTTT	CASSFSRYDTELFF
TRBJ2-5	.	.	TRBV7-2	TGTGCCAGCAGCAGAGGGGAGACCCAGTACTTC	CASSRGETQYF
TRBJ2-2	.	.	TRBV7-3	TGTGCCAGCAGCTTTGAGGTTTTCACCGGGGAGCTGTTTTTT	CASSFEVFTGELFF
TRBJ2-3	TRBD2	.	TRBV9	TGTGCCAGCAGCGGAATACTAGCGGGGACAACAGATACGCAGTATTTT	CASSGILAGTTDTQYF
TRBJ2-1	.	.	TRBV20-1	TGCAGTGCTCCTAGGGGGGGTGAGCAGTTCTTC	CSAPRGGEQFF
TRBJ1-1	.	.	TRBV10-2	TGCGCCACCAGACTCGCGGGGGGCACCCCTGAAGCTTTCTTT	CATRLAGGTPEAFF
TRBJ2-7	.	.	TRBV9	TGTGCCAGCAGCGTAGGAGTTTCGAGCCACGAGCAGTACTTC	CASSVGVSSHEQYF
TRBJ2-5	TRBD2	once	TRBV4-1	TGCGCCAGCAGCCAATCGATACTAGCGGGAGGATTGGCCCAGTACTTC	CASSQSILAGGLAQYF
TRBJ1-2	TRBD1	.	TRBV7-9	TGTGCCAGCAGCTTAGTCCTATACAGGGGGGGCTATGGCTACACCTTC	CASSLVLYRGGYGYTF
TRBJ2-7	.	few	TRBV6-6	TGTGCCAGCAGTTACTACCGACAGGAGAACTACGAGCAGTACTTC	CASSYYRQENYEQYF
TRBJ2-5	TRBD2	.	TRBV5-1	TGCGCCAGCAGGAGCGGGGGGTCAAAAGAGACCCAGTACTTC	CASRSGGSKETQYF
TRBJ2-7	TRBD2	.	TRBV9	TGTGCCAGCAGCGTAGTTGCCCTAGCGGGAGAGGGCGAGCAGTACTTC	CASSVVALAGEGEQYF
TRBJ2-1	TRBD2	.	TRBV28	TGTGCCAGCAGTTTGGCTAGCGGGGGGGTATTGAATGAGCAGTTCTTC	CASSLASGGVLNEQFF
TRBJ2-3	.	.	TRBV7-2	TGTGCCAGCAGCTTAGGGTTCATGACAGACCTCACAGATACGCAGTATTTT	CASSLGFMTDLTDTQYF
TRBJ1-6	.	.	TRBV5-6	TGTGCCAGCAGCCCCGGGGGTGCCTATAATTCACCCCTCCACTTT	CASSPGGAYNSPLHF
TRBJ2-2	.	.	TRBV13	TGTGCCAGCAGCTTTCAAGGGGCTGGGGAGCTGTTTTTT	CASSFQGAGELFF
TRBJ2-5	TRBD2	once	TRBV11-2	TGTGCCAGCAGCTTAGGATTTGGGCTAGCGGGCTACCAAGAGACCCAGTACTTC	CASSLGFGLAGYQETQYF
TRBJ2-6	.	.	TRBV7-5	TGTGCCAGAAGCTTAGTTGCAGGGGCGTACTCTGGGGCCAACGTCCTGACTTTC	CARSLVAGAYSGANVLTF
TRBJ2-1	TRBD1	few	TRBV11-3	TGTGCCAGCAGCTTAGGGGACAGGGTTATGAATGAGCAGTTCTTC	CASSLGDRVMNEQFF
TRBJ1-4	.	.	TRBV18	TGTGCCAGCTCACCAAGCTCTCAGGGGACGGGTGAAAAACTGTTTTTT	CASSPSSQGTGEKLFF
TRBJ2-5	.	.	TRBV19	TGTGCCAGTAGTACGTACAGGGCTGTGGAGACCCAGTACTTC	CASSTYRAVETQYF
TRBJ2-3	TRBD2	.	TRBV5-1	TGCGCCAGCAGCTTGTTTAGCGGGGAGGATACGCAGTATTTT	CASSLFSGEDTQYF
TRBJ2-1	.	.	TRBV4-2	TGTGCCAGCAGCCAGTCCGCAGGGTCAGTAGACAATGAGCAGTTCTTC	CASSQSAGSVDNEQFF
TRBJ1-2	.	.	TRBV7-9	TGTGCCAGCAGCCAGAGTTGGCGGGGAAACTATGGCTACACCTTC	CASSQSWRGNYGYTF
TRBJ1-2	TRBD1	.	TRBV28	TGTGCCAGCAGGCTACAGGGGACGACTAACTATGGCTACACCTTC	CASRLQGTTNYGYTF
TRBJ1-1	.	.	TRBV28	TGTGCCAGCAGTTTATGGGCAGAGAACACTGAAGCTTTCTTT	CASSLWAENTEAFF
TRBJ2-7	TRBD1	.	TRBV6-6	TGTGCCAGCAGAATACAGGGGTCCTACGAGCAGTACTTC	CASRIQGSYEQYF
TRBJ1-2	.	.	TRBV10-3	TGTGCCATCAGTGAACCAGGGCGCTATGGCTACACCTTC	CAISEPGRYGYTF
TRBJ1-3	.	.	TRBV10-3	TGTGCCGGTCGGCAGACTAACTCTGGAAACACCATATATTTT	CAGRQTNSGNTIYF
TRBJ2-7	.	.	TRBV9	TGTGCCAGCAGCGTAGGAGGCCGGGGCTACGAGCAGTACTTC	CASSVGGRGYEQYF
TRBJ1-2	.	.	TRBV7-2	TGTGCCAGCAGCCCTGGGTCTGACTGGGGCTACACCTTC	CASSPGSDWGYTF
TRBJ2-5	.	.	TRBV2	TGTGCCAGCAGGACCCAGGGGTACCAAGAGACCCAGTACTTC	CASRTQGYQETQYF
TRBJ1-2	TRBD1	.	TRBV29-1	TGCAGCGTTGAATTATCGAGGGTAAGGACAGGGCTAAACGGCTACACCTTC	CSVELSRVRTGLNGYTF
TRBJ2-7	TRBD2	.	TRBV27	TGTGCCAGCAGTTTATGGCGGACTAGCAGCTACGAGCAGTACTTC	CASSLWRTSSYEQYF
TRBJ1-2	.	.	TRBV9	TGTGCCAGCAGCGTTGGGACAAATAACTATGGCTACACCTTC	CASSVGTNNYGYTF
TRBJ2-7	TRBD1	few	TRBV6-6	TGTGCCAGCAGAAGACAGGGGGTTGGCGAGCAGTACTTC	CASRRQGVGEQYF
TRBJ2-1	TRBD2	.	TRBV13	TGTGCCAGCAGCTTAGGGGCGGGGGGGAACAATGAGCAGTTCTTC	CASSLGAGGNNEQFF
TRBJ2-6	TRBD1	.	TRBV19	TGTGCCAGTAGTCAAGACAGGGGGCACGGGGCCAACGTCCTGACTTTC	CASSQDRGHGANVLTF
TRBJ1-4	.	.	TRBV30	TGTGCCTGGAGTGTAGGAGGAAAACTGTTTTTT	CAWSVGGKLFF
TRBJ1-2	TRBD1	once	TRBV7-2	TGTGCCAGCAACCCCCGGACAGGCCCACCAGGGGATGGCTACACCTTC	CASNPRTGPPGDGYTF
TRBJ1-2	.	.	TRBV28	TGTGCCAGTTCACTTGCTAACTATGGCTACACCTTC	CASSLANYGYTF
TRBJ1-5	TRBD1	.	TRBV9	TGTGCCAGCAGCGCCGGGACAGGGGTCAATCAGCCCCAGCATTTT	CASSAGTGVNQPQHF
TRBJ1-2	.	once	TRBV29-1	TGCAGCGGGGGTGAGGGAACTAACTATGGCTACACCTTC	CSGGEGTNYGYTF
TRBJ2-7	TRBD1	few	TRBV7-9	TGTGCCAGCAGCTTAGCCGCCGGGACAGGGTCTGGGGAGCAGTACTTC	CASSLAAGTGSGEQYF
TRBJ2-7	.	.	TRBV30	TGTGCCTGGAGGTCGGAGGGCCTCCGCGAGCAGTACTTC	CAWRSEGLREQYF